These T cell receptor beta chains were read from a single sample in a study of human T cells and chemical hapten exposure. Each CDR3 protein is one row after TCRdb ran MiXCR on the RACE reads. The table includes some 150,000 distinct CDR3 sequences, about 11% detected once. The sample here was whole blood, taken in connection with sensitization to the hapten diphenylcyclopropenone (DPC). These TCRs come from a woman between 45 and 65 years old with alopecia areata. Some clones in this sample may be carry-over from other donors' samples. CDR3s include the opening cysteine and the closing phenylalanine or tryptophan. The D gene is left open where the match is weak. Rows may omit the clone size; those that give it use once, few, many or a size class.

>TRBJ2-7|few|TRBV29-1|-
CSVEGVVAGPTYEQYF
TGCAGCGTTGAGGGCGTAGTGGCGGGACCGACCTACGAGCAGTACTTC
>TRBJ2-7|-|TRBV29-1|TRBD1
CSVRPGTGEYGQYF
TGCAGCGTCCGACCCGGGACAGGAGAGTATGGGCAGTACTTC
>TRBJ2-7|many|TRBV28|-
CASSLRGTGSYEQYF
TGTGCCAGCAGTTTGCGAGGGACCGGCTCCTACGAGCAGTACTTC
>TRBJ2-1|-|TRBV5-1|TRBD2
CASSLELAGGRNEQFF
TGCGCCAGCAGCTTGGAGCTAGCGGGAGGGAGGAATGAGCAGTTCTTC
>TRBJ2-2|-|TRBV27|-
CASSFSNVNTGELFF
TGTGCCAGCAGTTTTTCGAACGTGAACACCGGGGAGCTGTTTTTT
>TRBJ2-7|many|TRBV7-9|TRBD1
CASSGGQGRSYEQYF
TGTGCCAGCAGCGGGGGACAGGGGCGCTCCTACGAGCAGTACTTC
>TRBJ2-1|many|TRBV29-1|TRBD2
CSSRVGGYNEQFF
TGCAGCTCCAGGGTGGGAGGGTACAATGAGCAGTTCTTC
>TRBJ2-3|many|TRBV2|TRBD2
CASNRGLTSVITDTQYF
TGTGCCAGCAATCGGGGATTGACTAGCGTAATCACAGATACGCAGTATTTT
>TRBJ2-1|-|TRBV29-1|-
CSVAQGRNEQFF
TGCAGCGTTGCACAGGGACGCAATGAGCAGTTCTTC
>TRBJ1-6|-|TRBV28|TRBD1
CASSSHRGLHF
TGTGCCAGCAGTTCTCACAGGGGACTCCACTTT
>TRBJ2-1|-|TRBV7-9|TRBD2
CASSPGLAFNEQFF
TGTGCCAGCAGCCCGGGACTAGCGTTCAATGAGCAGTTCTTC
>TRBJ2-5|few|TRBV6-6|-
CASSFAFWDETQYF
TGTGCCAGCAGTTTCGCCTTCTGGGACGAGACCCAGTACTTC
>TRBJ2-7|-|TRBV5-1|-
CASSLAGGVAYEQYF
TGCGCCAGCAGCTTGGCCGGAGGAGTCGCCTACGAGCAGTACTTC
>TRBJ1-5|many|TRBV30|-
CAWSVQGRGSQPQHF
TGTGCCTGGAGTGTACAGGGCAGGGGAAGTCAGCCCCAGCATTTT
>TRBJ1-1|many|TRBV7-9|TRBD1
CASSLWTGNTEAFF
TGTGCCAGCAGCTTGTGGACAGGGAACACTGAAGCTTTCTTT
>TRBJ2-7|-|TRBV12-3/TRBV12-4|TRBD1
CASSGGTGNFYEQYF
TGTGCCAGCAGCGGGGGGACAGGGAATTTCTACGAGCAGTACTTC
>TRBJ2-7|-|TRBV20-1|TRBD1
CSARRGTGMYEQYF
TGCAGTGCTAGGCGAGGGACAGGGATGTACGAGCAGTACTTC
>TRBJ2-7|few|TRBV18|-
CASSPLPTGPRSYEQYF
TGTGCCAGCTCACCTTTACCGACAGGTCCCCGCTCCTACGAGCAGTACTTC
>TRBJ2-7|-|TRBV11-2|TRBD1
CASSLQGALHEQYF
TGTGCCAGCAGCCTTCAGGGGGCACTTCACGAGCAGTACTTC
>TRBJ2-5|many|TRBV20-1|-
CSARDPNQETQYF
TGCAGTGCTAGAGATCCGAATCAAGAGACCCAGTACTTC
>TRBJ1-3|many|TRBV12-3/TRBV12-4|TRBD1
CASSRQGPSGNTIYF
TGTGCCAGCAGTAGACAGGGCCCCTCTGGAAACACCATATATTTT
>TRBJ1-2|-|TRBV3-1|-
CASSQAVLGYGYTF
TGTGCCAGCAGCCAAGCAGTCCTTGGGTATGGCTACACCTTC
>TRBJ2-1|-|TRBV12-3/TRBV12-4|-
CASRSGTLSSYNEQFF
TGTGCCAGCAGGTCCGGGACTCTAAGCTCCTACAATGAGCAGTTCTTC
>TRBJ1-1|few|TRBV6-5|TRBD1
CASSLWTGGNTEAFF
TGTGCCAGCAGTCTATGGACAGGGGGGAACACTGAAGCTTTCTTT
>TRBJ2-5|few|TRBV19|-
CASSLLGPQETQYF
TGTGCCAGTAGTTTACTCGGCCCCCAAGAGACCCAGTACTTC
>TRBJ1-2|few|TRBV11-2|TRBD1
CASSSPGQGGTYGYTF
TGTGCCAGCAGCTCGCCGGGACAGGGGGGTACCTATGGCTACACCTTC
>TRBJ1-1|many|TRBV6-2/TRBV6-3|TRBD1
CASRSQGMNTEAFF
TGTGCCAGCAGATCACAGGGGATGAACACTGAAGCTTTCTTT